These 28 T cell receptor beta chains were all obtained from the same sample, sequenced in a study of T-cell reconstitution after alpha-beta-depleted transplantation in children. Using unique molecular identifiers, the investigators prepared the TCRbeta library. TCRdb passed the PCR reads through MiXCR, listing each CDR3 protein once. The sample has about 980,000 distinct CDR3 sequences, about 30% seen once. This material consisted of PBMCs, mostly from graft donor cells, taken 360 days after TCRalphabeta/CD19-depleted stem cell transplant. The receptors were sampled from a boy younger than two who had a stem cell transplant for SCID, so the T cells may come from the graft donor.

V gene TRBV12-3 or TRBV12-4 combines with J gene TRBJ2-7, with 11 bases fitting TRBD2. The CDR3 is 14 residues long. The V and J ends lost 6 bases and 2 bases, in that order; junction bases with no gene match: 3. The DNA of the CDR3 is TGTGCCAGCAGACGTAGCGGGGGGGCCTACGAGCAGTACTTC. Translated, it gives CASRRSGGAYEQYF.

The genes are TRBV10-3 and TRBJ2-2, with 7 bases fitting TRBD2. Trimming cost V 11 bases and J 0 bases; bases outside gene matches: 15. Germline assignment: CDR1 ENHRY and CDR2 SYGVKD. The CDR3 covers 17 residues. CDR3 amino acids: CAAREKVAGANTGELFF. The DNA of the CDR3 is TGTGCCGCCCGGGAGAAGGTAGCGGGCGCGAACACCGGGGAGCTGTTTTTT.

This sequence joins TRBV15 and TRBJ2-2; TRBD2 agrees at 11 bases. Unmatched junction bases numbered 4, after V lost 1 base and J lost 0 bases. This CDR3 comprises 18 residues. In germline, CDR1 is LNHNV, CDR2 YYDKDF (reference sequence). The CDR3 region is CATSRVSGGAANTGELFF. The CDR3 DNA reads TGTGCCACCAGCAGAGTTAGCGGGGGGGCTGCGAACACCGGGGAGCTGTTTTTT.

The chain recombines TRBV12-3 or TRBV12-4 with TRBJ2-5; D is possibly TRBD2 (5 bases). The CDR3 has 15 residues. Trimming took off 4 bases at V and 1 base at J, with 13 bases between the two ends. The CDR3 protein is CASSSRTGIQETQYF. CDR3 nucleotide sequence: TGTGCCAGCAGTTCCCGGACTGGTATCCAAGAGACCCAGTACTTC.

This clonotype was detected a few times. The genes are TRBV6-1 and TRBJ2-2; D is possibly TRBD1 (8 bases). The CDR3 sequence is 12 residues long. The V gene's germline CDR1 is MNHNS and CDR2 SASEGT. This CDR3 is CAQGGATGELFF. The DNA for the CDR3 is TGTGCACAGGGGGGGGCCACCGGGGAGCTGTTTTTT.

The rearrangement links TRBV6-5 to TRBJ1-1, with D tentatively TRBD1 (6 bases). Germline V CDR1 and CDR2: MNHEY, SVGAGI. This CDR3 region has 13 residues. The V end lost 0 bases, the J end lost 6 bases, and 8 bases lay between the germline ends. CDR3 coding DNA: TGTGCCAGCAGTTACTCGCAGGGGCCTGAAGCTTTCTTT. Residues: CASSYSQGPEAFF.

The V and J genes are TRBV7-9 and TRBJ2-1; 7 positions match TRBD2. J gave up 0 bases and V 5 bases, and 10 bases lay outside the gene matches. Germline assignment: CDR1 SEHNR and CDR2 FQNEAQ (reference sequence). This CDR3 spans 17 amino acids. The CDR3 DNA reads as TGTGCCAGCAGCCTCCAAGCGGGGTCCCTCTCCTACAATGAGCAGTTCTTC. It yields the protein CASSLQAGSLSYNEQFF.

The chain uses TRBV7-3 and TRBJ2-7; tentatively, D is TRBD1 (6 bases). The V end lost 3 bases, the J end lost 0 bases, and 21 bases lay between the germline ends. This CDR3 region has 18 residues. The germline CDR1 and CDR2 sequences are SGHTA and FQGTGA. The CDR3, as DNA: TGTGCCAGCAGCTTGTTGGACAGTCAGAGACACTTCTCCTACGAGCAGTACTTC. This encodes CASSLLDSQRHFSYEQYF.

CDR3 region: CASSQGLTGDSPLHF. In DNA form, the CDR3 reads TGCGCCAGCAGCCAGGGCTTAACAGGGGATTCACCCCTCCACTTT. V usage is TRBV4-3 and J usage is TRBJ1-6; 7 nucleotides line up with TRBD1. The CDR3 has 15 amino acids. After removal of 3 bases from V and 8 bases from J, the junction contained 7 bases not matched to a gene. Germline-derived CDR1 and CDR2 are LGHNA and YSLEER.

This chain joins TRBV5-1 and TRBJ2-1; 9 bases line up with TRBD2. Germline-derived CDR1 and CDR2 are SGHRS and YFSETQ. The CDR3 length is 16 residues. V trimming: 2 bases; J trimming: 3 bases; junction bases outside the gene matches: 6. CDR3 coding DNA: TGCGCCAGCAGCTTCCAGCGGGGGGCCTACTACAATGAGCAGTTCTTC. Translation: CASSFQRGAYYNEQFF.

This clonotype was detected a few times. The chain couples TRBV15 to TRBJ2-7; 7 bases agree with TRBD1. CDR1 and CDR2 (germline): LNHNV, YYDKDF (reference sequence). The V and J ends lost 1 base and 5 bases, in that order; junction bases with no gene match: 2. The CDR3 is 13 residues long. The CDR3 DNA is TGTGCCACCAGCAGAGGGACAGGCCACGAGCAGTACTTC. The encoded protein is CATSRGTGHEQYF.

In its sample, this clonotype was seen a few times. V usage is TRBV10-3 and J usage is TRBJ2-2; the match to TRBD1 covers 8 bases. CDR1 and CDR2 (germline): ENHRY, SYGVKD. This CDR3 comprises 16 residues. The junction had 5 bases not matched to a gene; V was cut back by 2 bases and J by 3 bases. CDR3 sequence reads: CAISEGQGGHTGELFF. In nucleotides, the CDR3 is TGTGCCATCAGTGAGGGACAGGGTGGACACACCGGGGAGCTGTTTTTT.

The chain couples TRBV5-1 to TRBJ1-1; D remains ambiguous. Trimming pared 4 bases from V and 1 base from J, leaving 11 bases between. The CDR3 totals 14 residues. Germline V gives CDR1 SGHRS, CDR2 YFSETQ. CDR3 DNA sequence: TGCGCCAGCAGCCGATACACCAGGAACACTGAAGCTTTCTTT. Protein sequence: CASSRYTRNTEAFF.

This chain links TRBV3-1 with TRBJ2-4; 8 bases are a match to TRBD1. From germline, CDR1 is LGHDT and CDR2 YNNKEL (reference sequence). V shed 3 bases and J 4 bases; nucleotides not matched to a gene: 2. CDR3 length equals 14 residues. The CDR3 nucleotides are TGTGCCAGCAGCCATGGGGACAGGAAAAACATTCAGTACTTC. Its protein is CASSHGDRKNIQYF.

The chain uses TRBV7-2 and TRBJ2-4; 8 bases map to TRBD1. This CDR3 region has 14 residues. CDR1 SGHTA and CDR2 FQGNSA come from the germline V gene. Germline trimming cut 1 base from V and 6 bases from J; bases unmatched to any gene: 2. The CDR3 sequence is CASSLEQGVNIQYF. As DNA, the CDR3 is TGTGCCAGCAGCTTAGAACAGGGGGTAAACATTCAGTACTTC.

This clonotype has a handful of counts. The CDR3 here is CASSPDLGQGDYGYTF. The CDR3 DNA follows: TGTGCCAGCAGCCCAGACCTGGGGCAGGGAGACTATGGCTACACCTTC. The genes are TRBV7-9 and TRBJ1-2; the D gene is possibly TRBD1 (5 bases). The germline CDR1 and CDR2 sequences are SEHNR and FQNEAQ (reference sequence). Trimming pared 5 bases from V and 3 bases from J, leaving 19 bases between. This CDR3 spans 16 amino acids.

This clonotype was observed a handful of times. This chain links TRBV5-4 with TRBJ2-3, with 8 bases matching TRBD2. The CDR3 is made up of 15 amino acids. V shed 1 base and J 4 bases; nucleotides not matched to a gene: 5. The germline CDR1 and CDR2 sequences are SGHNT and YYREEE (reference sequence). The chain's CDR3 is CASSLTGGAPDTQYF. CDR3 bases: TGTGCCAGCAGCTTGACCGGGGGGGCCCCAGATACGCAGTATTTT.

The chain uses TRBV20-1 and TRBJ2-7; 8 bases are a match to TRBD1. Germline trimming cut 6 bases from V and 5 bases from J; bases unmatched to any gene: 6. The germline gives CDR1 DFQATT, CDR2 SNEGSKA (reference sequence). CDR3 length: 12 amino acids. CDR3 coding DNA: TGCAGTGCCAGAATGACAGGGGACGAGCAGTACTTC. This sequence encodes CSARMTGDEQYF.

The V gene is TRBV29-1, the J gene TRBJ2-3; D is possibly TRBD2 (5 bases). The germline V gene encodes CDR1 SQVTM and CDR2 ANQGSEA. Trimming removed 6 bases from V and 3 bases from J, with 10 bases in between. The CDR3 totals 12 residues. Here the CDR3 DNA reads TGCAGCGTCCCCCGGGAAACAGATACGCAGTATTTT. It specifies CSVPRETDTQYF.

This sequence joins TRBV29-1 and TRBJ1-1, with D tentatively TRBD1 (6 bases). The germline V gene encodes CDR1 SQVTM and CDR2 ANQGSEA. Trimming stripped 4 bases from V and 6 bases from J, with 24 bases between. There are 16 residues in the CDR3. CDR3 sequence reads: CSVGGPPGAGVAEAFF. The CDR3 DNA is TGCAGCGTTGGTGGCCCACCGGGGGCAGGTGTAGCTGAAGCTTTCTTT.

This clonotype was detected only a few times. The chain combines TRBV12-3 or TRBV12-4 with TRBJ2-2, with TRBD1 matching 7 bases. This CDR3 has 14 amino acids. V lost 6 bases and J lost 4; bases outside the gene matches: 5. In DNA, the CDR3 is TGTGCCAGCAGCAACAGGGGCCTCACCGGGGAGCTGTTTTTT. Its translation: CASSNRGLTGELFF.

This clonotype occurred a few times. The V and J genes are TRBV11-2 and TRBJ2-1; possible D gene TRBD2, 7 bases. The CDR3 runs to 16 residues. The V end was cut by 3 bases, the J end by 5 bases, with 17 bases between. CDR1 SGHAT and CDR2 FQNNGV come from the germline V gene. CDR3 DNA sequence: TGTGCCAGCAGCTTTAACCGGGGGGCGACAGACAATGAGCAGTTCTTC. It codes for CASSFNRGATDNEQFF.

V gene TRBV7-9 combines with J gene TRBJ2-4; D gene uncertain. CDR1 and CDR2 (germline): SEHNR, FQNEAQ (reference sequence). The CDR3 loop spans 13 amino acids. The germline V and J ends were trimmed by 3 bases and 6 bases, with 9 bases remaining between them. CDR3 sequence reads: CASSFEVPNIQYF. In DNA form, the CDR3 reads TGTGCCAGCAGCTTCGAGGTACCAAACATTCAGTACTTC.

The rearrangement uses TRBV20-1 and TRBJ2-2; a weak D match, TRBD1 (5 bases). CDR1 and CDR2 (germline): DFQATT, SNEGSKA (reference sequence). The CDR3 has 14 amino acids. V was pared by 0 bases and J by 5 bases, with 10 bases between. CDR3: CSARDLGHTGELFF. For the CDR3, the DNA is TGCAGTGCTAGAGATCTAGGACATACCGGGGAGCTGTTTTTT.

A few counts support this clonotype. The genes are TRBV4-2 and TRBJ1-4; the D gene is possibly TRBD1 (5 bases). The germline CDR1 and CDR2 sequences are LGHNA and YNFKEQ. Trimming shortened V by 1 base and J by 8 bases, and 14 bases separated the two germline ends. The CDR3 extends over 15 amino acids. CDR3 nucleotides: TGTGCCAGCAGCCAAGCTGCACAGGAGGACGAAAAACTGTTTTTT. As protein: CASSQAAQEDEKLFF.

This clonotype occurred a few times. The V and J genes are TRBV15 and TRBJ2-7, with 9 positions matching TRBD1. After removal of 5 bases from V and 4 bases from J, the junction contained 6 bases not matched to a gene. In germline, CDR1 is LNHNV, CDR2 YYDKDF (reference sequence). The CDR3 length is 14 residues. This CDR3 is CATSFGTGRYEQYF. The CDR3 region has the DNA TGTGCCACCAGCTTCGGGACAGGGCGATACGAGCAGTACTTC.

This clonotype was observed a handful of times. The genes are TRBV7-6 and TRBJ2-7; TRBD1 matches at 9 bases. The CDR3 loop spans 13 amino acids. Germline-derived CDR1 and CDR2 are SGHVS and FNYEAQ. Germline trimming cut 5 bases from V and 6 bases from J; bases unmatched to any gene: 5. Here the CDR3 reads CASSRDRAREQYF. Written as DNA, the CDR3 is TGTGCCAGCAGCCGGGACAGGGCACGCGAGCAGTACTTC.

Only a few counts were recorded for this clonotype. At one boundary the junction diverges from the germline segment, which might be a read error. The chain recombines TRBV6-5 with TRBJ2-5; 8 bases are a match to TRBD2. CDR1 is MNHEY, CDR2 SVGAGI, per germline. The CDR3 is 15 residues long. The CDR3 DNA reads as TGTGCCAGCAGTTACTCGACCATCAAATCTAGCGGGCTGAACTTC. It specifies CASSYSTIKSSGLNF.